This TCR beta chain originates from a study of T cells in localized non-small cell lung cancer. Sequencing was performed with immunoSEQ multiplex PCR; in TCRdb, only in-frame clones are kept and a portion is missing. This sample has roughly 2,600 clones; approximately 25% occur once, and the top ten carry 17%. The CDR3 runs 16 residues. The ends were cut back, 2 bases at V and 2 bases at J, with 14 bases in the middle. Germline CDR1 and CDR2: SGDLS and YYNGEE. In this sample, this clone is medium-sized. The sequence came from a female donor at least 60 years old with stage III lung adenocarcinoma. Material: lung tumor tissue, obtained before any cancer treatment. The chain couples TRBV9 to TRBJ2-1; tentative D call: TRBD2 (5 bases). CDR3: CASSVRGRAPYNEQFF. The CDR3 coding sequence is TGTGCCAGCAGCGTCCGTGGGAGAGCGCCCTACAATGAGCAGTTCTTC.